This T cell receptor beta chain was sequenced in a study of blood T cells in healthy people across ages. The CDR3 is 13 residues long. Between the trimmed V and J ends, which lost 8 bases and 5 bases, there was a span of 13 bases. Germline V CDR1 and CDR2: MNHEY, SMNVEV (reference sequence). For the second PCR, which ran for about 7 to 12 cycles, a sample-barcoded 5' primer and a J-beta primer mix were used. From the 5' RACE reads, TCRdb called clonotypes with MiXCR, one entry per CDR3 protein. The data hold approximately 1,700,000 distinct CDR3 sequences, with 39% observed a single time. This clonotype was detected only once.

The sample consisted of blood. The receptor was isolated from a human donor in good health. The chain carries TRBV27 and TRBJ2-1; D is undetermined. The CDR3, as DNA: TGTGCCAGCTGGCCAGACACCAACAATGAGCAGTTCTTC. Translating gives CASWPDTNNEQFF.